This T cell receptor (beta chain) came from a study of cytomegalovirus exposure and HLA in healthy donors. General observations from the study: Most of the CMV-associated TCR beta chains (in a later analysis) appeared to be HLA-restricted.

60 Vbeta and 13 Jbeta primers were used in PCR. The method was immunoSEQ multiplex PCR; TCRdb's version includes in-frame clones alone and lacks a portion of them. Of around 110,000 clones listed, 82% are singletons. Regarding this clone: Its target is not known.

Whereas donors were nominally healthy upon sampling, unrecorded immune exposures were probable. The source material was PBMCs. The clonotype originates from a young man in good health and CMV-seropositive.

The CDR3 loop is CASSPKAGQGLGEQYF. DNA of the CDR3: TGTGCCAGCAGCCCGAAGGCGGGACAGGGGCTGGGAGAGCAGTACTTC. The chain carries TRBV5-4 and TRBJ2-7; 10 nucleotides match TRBD1. The CDR3 spans 16 residues. Per the germline V gene, CDR1 is SGHNT and CDR2 is YYREEE (reference sequence). V lost 4 bases, J lost 7 bases, and 14 bases stayed unmatched.